These 17 T cell receptor beta chains were sequenced from one sample in a study of T cells in Graves' hyperthyroidism and ophthalmopathy. RNA transcripts served as the template for amplifying TCR beta CDR3 regions. During a first-round RT-PCR of the TCR CDR3, the HTBI primer set was used. TCRdb re-called the multiplex PCR reads through MiXCR, storing one row per CDR3 protein. This table has some 250,000 distinct CDR3 sequences, roughly 15% appearing once. Sequencing input: blood. The source is a woman between 35 and 50 years old with Graves' hyperthyroidism that later progressed to Graves' ophthalmopathy.

Concerning this clonotype: This likely comes from a read error, as the CDR3 has no conserved phenylalanine or tryptophan at its end. The CDR3 here is CASGLTQGDTEAFS. Here the CDR3 DNA reads TGTGCTAGTGGTTTGACACAGGGCGACACTGAAGCTTTCTCT. J is TRBJ1-1 and V is TRBV12-5; the D gene is possibly TRBD1 (6 bases). Germline CDR1 LGHNT, CDR2 FRNRAP. This CDR3 spans 14 amino acids. Trimming removed 2 bases from V and 3 bases from J, with 10 bases in between.

The genes are TRBV5-5 and TRBJ2-1, with 15 positions matching TRBD2. This CDR3 spans 21 amino acids. The V gene's germline CDR1 is SGHKS and CDR2 YYEKEE (reference sequence). V trimming: 2 bases; J trimming: 0 bases; junction bases outside the gene matches: 12. The CDR3 region is CASSLAPGLAGGPSSYNEQFF. In nucleotides, the CDR3 is TGTGCCAGCAGCTTAGCCCCGGGACTAGCGGGAGGCCCTAGCTCCTACAATGAGCAGTTCTTC.

The V and J genes are TRBV28 and TRBJ1-3, with D hard to call. Per germline, CDR1 MDHEN and CDR2 SYDVKM. Trimming removed 8 bases at V and 0 bases at J, with 14 bases between. The CDR3 has 15 residues. CDR3 region: CASWRDPSSGNTIYF. The CDR3, as DNA: TGTGCCAGCTGGCGGGATCCTTCCTCTGGAAACACCATATATTTT.

This clonotype showed up many times. The chain couples TRBV10-2 to TRBJ2-7, with D maybe TRBD1 (5 bases). The V end was cut by 4 bases, the J end by 0 bases, with 10 bases between. Germline CDR1 is WSHSY and CDR2 is SAAADI. The CDR3 runs to 14 residues. CDR3 region: CASSVTESSYEQYF. The CDR3 coding sequence is TGCGCCAGCAGTGTGACAGAGTCCTCCTACGAGCAGTACTTC.

This clonotype was seen at least ten times. The rearrangement uses TRBV27 and TRBJ2-1; weak D call: TRBD2 (6 bases). V was shortened by 5 bases and J by 7 bases, with 18 bases between the two germline ends. The CDR3 length is 15 residues. Germline CDR1 and CDR2: MNHEY and SMNVEV (reference sequence). The CDR3 loop reads CASSLGSHPTNEQFF. In DNA form, the CDR3 reads TGTGCCAGCAGTCTCGGGAGCCACCCCACGAATGAGCAGTTCTTC.

The rearrangement links TRBV2 to TRBJ1-5; tentative D call: TRBD1 (5 bases). V was cut by 5 bases and J by 7 bases, with 15 bases left in between. Germline CDR1 SNHLY, CDR2 FYNNEI. The CDR3 length is 14 residues. The CDR3 protein is CASSKVGVGQPQHF. In DNA, the CDR3 is TGTGCCAGCAGTAAAGTGGGGGTCGGGCAGCCCCAGCATTTT.

A word on this clonotype: Relative to the germline gene, one junction end is altered; a read error may explain this. The chain is built from TRBV7-9 and TRBJ1-1; no clear D gene. The CDR3 extends over 12 amino acids. Germline lookup yields CDR1 SEHNR and CDR2 FQNEAQ (reference sequence). The CDR3 region has the DNA TGTGCCAGCAGCTTAGGCGGCACTAAAGCTTTCTTT. Translating gives CASSLGGTKAFF.

This clonotype occurred many times. V and J are TRBV10-3 and TRBJ2-1; TRBD2 agrees at 7 bases. The germline gives CDR1 ENHRY, CDR2 SYGVKD. V trimming: 0 bases; J trimming: 6 bases; junction bases outside the gene matches: 8. This CDR3 is built from 16 residues. CDR3 nucleotide sequence: TGTGCCATCAGTGAGTCTTTGGCTAGCGGAGTCAATGAGCAGTTCTTC. Residues: CAISESLASGVNEQFF.

This chain joins TRBV20-1 and TRBJ2-6; D remains ambiguous. Germline V gene data show CDR1 as DFQATT and CDR2 as SNEGSKA (reference sequence). The V end lost 5 bases, the J end lost 4 bases, and 3 bases lay between the germline ends. The length of the CDR3 is 11 residues. The CDR3 DNA sequence: TGCAGTGCTTACGGGGCCAACGTCCTGACTTTC. The encoded protein is CSAYGANVLTF.

This clonotype has more than one count but fewer than ten. The chain recombines TRBV12-3 or TRBV12-4 with TRBJ2-2; the match to TRBD1 covers 11 bases. This CDR3 has 19 residues. V dropped 4 bases and J dropped 4; count of bases not matched to a gene: 14. DNA for the CDR3: TGTGCCAGCAGTTCCGGGGATTCGGGACAGGGGGTGGTCACCGGGGAGCTGTTTTTT. Residues: CASSSGDSGQGVVTGELFF.

In this sample, this clonotype turned up many times. The chain is built from TRBV11-2 and TRBJ2-1; D is ambiguous. Trimming stripped 2 bases from V and 15 bases from J, with 11 bases between. Germline V gives CDR1 SGHAT, CDR2 FQNNGV. The CDR3 contains 11 residues. For the CDR3, the DNA is TGTGCCAGCAGCTTACACAACGCCATGTTCTTC. Translation: CASSLHNAMFF.

This clonotype has a count of ten or more. The CDR3 DNA follows: TGTGCCAGCAGCCAACTAGGAGGGGCCAACGTCCTGACTTTC. As protein: CASSQLGGANVLTF. The chain combines TRBV7-2 with TRBJ2-6, with D possibly being TRBD2 (5 bases). The germline V and J ends were trimmed by 5 bases and 4 bases, with 9 bases remaining between them. Germline V CDR1 and CDR2: SGHTA, FQGNSA. This CDR3 contains 14 residues.

This clonotype came up many times. The chain uses TRBV4-2 and TRBJ2-5, with unresolved D. Looked up from germline, CDR1 is LGHNA and CDR2 is YNFKEQ. The CDR3 runs to 13 residues. The V gene lost 0 bases and the J gene lost 4 bases, with 6 bases spanning the gap. CDR3 DNA sequence: TGTGCCAGCAGCCAAGATTTAGCAGAGACCCAGTACTTC. Protein: CASSQDLAETQYF.

The J gene is TRBJ2-1, the V gene TRBV11-3; no clear D gene. Trimming shortened V by 5 bases and J by 7 bases, and 15 bases separated the two germline ends. The CDR3 runs 14 residues. CDR1 SGHNT and CDR2 YENEEA come from the germline V gene. The CDR3 nucleotides read TGTGCCAGCAGCCAGCCTCCGCCTTCAAATGAGCAGTTCTTC. Its translation: CASSQPPPSNEQFF.

This clonotype was counted at least ten times. This sequence joins TRBV3-1 and TRBJ2-5; either TRBD1 or TRBD2 may supply D (6 bases each). Germline CDR1 is LGHDT and CDR2 is YNNKEL (reference sequence). CDR3 length: 16 residues. The V end lost 0 bases, the J end lost 4 bases, and 15 bases lay between the germline ends. As DNA, the CDR3 is TGTGCCAGCAGCCAAGAGAGTCGGGGGCGAGCAGAGACCCAGTACTTC. Encoded protein: CASSQESRGRAETQYF.

Ten or more counts support this clonotype. The V and J genes are TRBV29-1 and TRBJ2-5; D is unresolved. Trimming took 4 bases from V and 5 from J, leaving 11 bases between them. In germline, CDR1 is SQVTM, CDR2 ANQGSEA. This CDR3 contains 12 residues. The CDR3 region is CSVGVGPETQYF. The CDR3, as DNA: TGCAGCGTTGGAGTAGGACCGGAGACCCAGTACTTC. Variable domain in full (rest from reference TRBV29-1 and TRBJ2-5): SAVISQKPSRDICQRGTSLTIQCQVDSQVTMMFWYRQQPGQSLTLIATANQGSEATYESGFVIDKFPISRPNLTFSTLTVSNMSPEDSSIYLCSVGVGPETQYFGPGTRLLVL.

This clonotype was seen many times. The V and J genes are TRBV28 and TRBJ1-2; a weak D match, TRBD1 (6 bases). V was cut by 2 bases and J by 6 bases, with 22 bases left in between. This CDR3 contains 17 residues. Germline CDR1 and CDR2: MDHEN and SYDVKM. The CDR3 loop reads CASSLHPRAGAADGYTF. CDR3 bases: TGTGCCAGCAGTTTACACCCCCGTGCAGGGGCGGCGGATGGCTACACCTTC.